This T cell receptor beta chain was sequenced in a study of cytotoxic CD8 clonotypes in ibrutinib-treated CLL. At the level of the study: On average, around 89,000 productive rearrangements and some 240,000 productive templates per sample.

Overall study results and limits: Baseline-level clonality went beyond age-matched healthy donors and moved in step with circulating CD8+ T-cell counts. Contraction or stability on treatment was seen for public clonotypes, which were uncommon.

Generated by immunoSEQ multiplex PCR, the TCRdb table keeps only in-frame clones and is missing some. The sample includes almost 45,000 clones, roughly two thirds of them seen just once. Comment on this clone: Its antigen is unknown.

The starting material was PBMCs, obtained after 12 months of ibrutinib treatment. The TCR originated in a human donor with chronic lymphocytic leukemia.

For the CDR3, the DNA is TGTGCCAGCAGCGTAGGACAGGAGTATGGCTACACCTTC. Translated, it gives CASSVGQEYGYTF. The V and J genes are TRBV9 and TRBJ1-2, with D perhaps TRBD1 (6 bases). This CDR3 contains 13 residues. V shed 0 bases and J shed 5 bases, with 8 bases lying between them. Germline values: CDR1 SGDLS, CDR2 YYNGEE.